The present T cell receptor beta chain was sequenced within a study of T-cell reconstitution after alpha-beta-depleted transplantation in children. It was with unique molecular identifiers that the TCRbeta library was prepared. Each CDR3 protein is one row after TCRdb ran MiXCR on the PCR reads. The sample consists of 440,000 or so distinct CDR3 sequences, 43% of them appearing once. Of note for this clonotype: The antigen remains undetermined.

Study-wide results and limits: The main origin of T-cell counts and diversity one year after transplant was newly produced T cells.

The clonotype comes from a girl aged 2-10 years with aplastic anemia, due to receive a stem cell transplant. Sample: PBMCs, taken before TCRalphabeta/CD19-depleted stem cell transplant.

In nucleotides, the CDR3 is TGTGCCAGCAGTTCTCCGGAGGGACTGCACACAGATACGCAGTATTTT. Translation gives CASSSPEGLHTDTQYF. J is TRBJ2-3 and V is TRBV12-3 or TRBV12-4; maybe TRBD2 (6 bases). V lost 4 bases, J lost 2 bases, and 16 bases lay in between. The CDR3 contains 16 residues.